The source of this TCR beta chain is a study of T-cell reconstitution after alpha-beta-depleted transplantation in children. This clonotype has just a few counts. TCRbeta library construction was performed incorporating unique molecular identifiers. TCRdb used MiXCR to reprocess the PCR reads, holding one entry per CDR3 protein. Of hundreds of thousands of distinct CDR3 sequences in the sample, 15% to 20% were seen once. This CDR3 spans 14 amino acids. The germline CDR1 and CDR2 sequences are SGHKS and YYEKEE (reference sequence). V gave up 7 bases and J gave up 4 bases, with 14 bases separating them.

Sequenced material: PBMCs, mostly from graft donor cells, taken 360 days after TCRalphabeta/CD19-depleted stem cell transplant. The source of this sequence is a boy younger than two who had a stem cell transplant for Wiskott-Aldrich syndrome, so the T cells may come from the graft donor. The rearrangement uses TRBV5-5 and TRBJ2-2; D call uncertain. The CDR3, as DNA: TGTGCCAGCGGCCTGGGCCACTCCACCGGGGAGCTGTTTTTT. Amino acid sequence: CASGLGHSTGELFF.